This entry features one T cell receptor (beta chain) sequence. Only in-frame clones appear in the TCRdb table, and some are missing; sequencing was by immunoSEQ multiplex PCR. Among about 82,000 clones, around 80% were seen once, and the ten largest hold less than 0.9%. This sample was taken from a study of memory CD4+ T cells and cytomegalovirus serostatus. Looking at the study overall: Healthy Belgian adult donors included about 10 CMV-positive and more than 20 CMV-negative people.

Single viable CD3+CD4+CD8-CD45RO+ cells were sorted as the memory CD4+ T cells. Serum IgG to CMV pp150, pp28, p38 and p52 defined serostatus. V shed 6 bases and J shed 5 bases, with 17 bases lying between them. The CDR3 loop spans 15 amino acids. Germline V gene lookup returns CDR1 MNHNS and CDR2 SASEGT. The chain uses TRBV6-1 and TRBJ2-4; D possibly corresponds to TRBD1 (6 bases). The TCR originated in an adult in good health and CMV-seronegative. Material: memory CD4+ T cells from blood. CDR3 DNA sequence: TGTGCCAGCAGCCCACAGGGAATCCGGGAAAACATTCAGTACTTC. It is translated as CASSPQGIRENIQYF.